Following are 10 T cell receptor beta chains from one sample sequenced in a study of CD8+CD57+ T cells in acquired aplastic anemia. According to the study, genomic DNA was the template for TCR beta VDJ and CDR3 profiling. TCRdb ran MiXCR on the reads and lists one entry per CDR3 protein. The sample contains 200,000 or so distinct CDR3 sequences, 64% of which appear only once. The source material was sorted CD4+, CD8+, or CD8+CD57+ T cells (not recorded which) from PBMCs. These receptors all stem from a human donor with severe aplastic anemia or a healthy control (not recorded which).

The chain couples TRBV2 to TRBJ2-7; D gene ambiguous. Per the germline V gene, CDR1 is SNHLY and CDR2 is FYNNEI. V lost 3 bases and J lost 3, with 12 bases in between. This CDR3 has 14 amino acids. The CDR3 loop reads CASSERQAGYEQYF. For the CDR3, the DNA is TGTGCCAGCAGTGAGAGGCAGGCTGGCTACGAGCAGTACTTC. Complete variable domain (other parts from reference TRBV2 and TRBJ2-7): EPEVTQTPSHQVTQMGQEVILRCVPISNHLYFYWYRQILGQKVEFLVSFYNNEISEKSEIFDDQFSVERPDGSNFTLKIRSTKLEDSAMYFCASSERQAGYEQYFGPGTRLTVT.

There are many counts of this clonotype. The rearrangement links TRBV7-2 to TRBJ2-7; TRBD2 matches at 15 bases. V lost 4 bases, J lost 0 bases, and 1 base stayed unmatched. Germline CDR1 reads SGHTA; CDR2 reads FQGNSA. There are 16 residues in the CDR3. The DNA of the CDR3 is TGTGCCAGCAGCTCGGGACTAGCGGGGGGCTCCTACGAGCAGTACTTC. Protein sequence: CASSSGLAGGSYEQYF.

This clonotype was observed a few times. This chain joins TRBV7-9 and TRBJ2-1; 7 nucleotides align to TRBD1. CDR3 length equals 15 residues. The germline V gene encodes CDR1 SEHNR and CDR2 FQNEAQ (reference sequence). Trimming removed 3 bases from V and 7 bases from J; junction bases left unmatched: 9. The CDR3 DNA is TGTGCCAGCAGCTTGAATAGACAGGGTAAGAATGAGCAGTTCTTC. It yields the protein CASSLNRQGKNEQFF.

This clonotype was seen at least ten times. The V and J genes are TRBV6-5 and TRBJ2-7; 8 positions agree with TRBD2. With 6 bases clipped from V and 2 bases from J, the junction kept 9 bases outside the gene matches. CDR3 length: 15 amino acids. Germline CDR1 is MNHEY and CDR2 is SVGAGI. The CDR3 DNA reads as TGTGCCAGCAGCCTAAGCGGGGGCCTAACCTACGAGCAGTACTTC. Translating it yields CASSLSGGLTYEQYF.

The CDR3 loop reads CASSLGTVDDTQYF. CDR3 bases: TGTGCCAGCAGTTTAGGGACGGTAGATGATACGCAGTATTTT. The chain links TRBV12-3 or TRBV12-4 to TRBJ2-3; D not resolved. Trimming took off 1 base at V and 6 bases at J, with 11 bases between the two ends. The CDR3 consists of 14 residues.

The chain links TRBV7-9 to TRBJ1-1, with D possibly matching TRBD1 (5 bases). Per germline, CDR1 SEHNR and CDR2 FQNEAQ (reference sequence). CDR3 length: 17 amino acids. The V gene lost 4 bases and the J gene lost 1 base, with 19 bases spanning the gap. Here the CDR3 reads CASSSGSPGDRNTEAFF. CDR3 coding DNA: TGTGCCAGCAGCTCAGGATCCCCGGGGGATCGGAACACTGAAGCTTTCTTT. The variable domain in full, with the rest retrieved from reference TRBV7-9 and TRBJ1-1, is DTGVSQNPRHKITKRGQNVTFRCDPISEHNRLYWYRQTLGQGPEFLTYFQNEAQLEKSRLLSDRFSAERPKGSFSTLEIQRTEQGDSAMYLCASSSGSPGDRNTEAFFGQGTRLTVV.

There are a few counts of this clonotype. The chain joins TRBV20-1 to TRBJ2-7; 9 bases are a match to TRBD2. Germline CDR1 DFQATT, CDR2 SNEGSKA (reference sequence). The J segment lost 5 bases and the V segment lost 5 bases, leaving 7 bases of the junction unmatched. CDR3 size: 13 residues. CDR3 in amino acids: CSAVRGTSNEQYF. DNA of the CDR3: TGCAGTGCTGTGAGGGGGACTAGCAACGAGCAGTACTTC.

In this sample, this clonotype turned up a few times. The V and J genes are TRBV25-1 and TRBJ2-7; possibly TRBD1 for D (5 bases). The germline V gene has CDR1 MGHDK and CDR2 SYGVNS. Trimming removed 4 bases at V and 3 bases at J, with 16 bases between. The CDR3 extends over 15 amino acids. Here the CDR3 reads CASSVSLGQFYEQYF. Here the CDR3 DNA reads TGTGCCAGCAGTGTATCCCTGGGGCAGTTCTACGAGCAGTACTTC.

This chain connects TRBV2 to TRBJ2-7; D is uncertain. This CDR3 spans 15 amino acids. Trimming took 6 bases from V and 0 from J, leaving 15 bases between them. Per the germline V gene, CDR1 is SNHLY and CDR2 is FYNNEI. The CDR3 spells CASSQVGRSSYEQYF. The CDR3 bases are TGTGCCAGCAGCCAAGTCGGCCGAAGCTCCTACGAGCAGTACTTC.

This chain uses TRBV2 with TRBJ2-7; D is unresolved. Germline values: CDR1 SNHLY, CDR2 FYNNEI. The CDR3 sequence is 14 residues long. The V end lost 3 bases, the J end lost 1 base, and 10 bases lay between the germline ends. The CDR3 nucleotides are TGTGCCAGCAGTGAGAGGTGGCTTTCCTACGAGCAGTACTTC. It encodes CASSERWLSYEQYF.